This TCR beta chain was retrieved from a study of blood T cells in healthy people across ages. Findings of the study overall: The study found TCR beta diversity correlated strongly with naive T cell percentage.

Together with a sample-barcoded 5' primer, a J-beta primer mix was included in a second PCR lasting roughly 6 to 12 cycles. TCRdb re-called the 5' RACE reads through MiXCR, storing one row per CDR3 protein. The sample yields more than 1 million distinct CDR3 sequences, 35% to 55% seen once. Germline CDR1 is SNHLY and CDR2 is FYNNEI. The CDR3 covers 15 residues. Trimming cost V 3 bases and J 6 bases; bases outside gene matches: 6. The table lists this clonotype with a few counts. Antigen: not known. Sequenced material: blood. This chain connects TRBV2 to TRBJ2-3, with TRBD1 identical over 10 bases. The clonotype originates from a woman aged 55-75 years in good health. This CDR3 is CASSDDRGRGDTQYF. CDR3 sequence (DNA): TGTGCCAGCAGTGACGACAGGGGGCGAGGCGATACGCAGTATTTT.